These T cell receptor beta chains were read from a single sample in a study of blood T cells in healthy people across ages. MiXCR, applied by TCRdb to the 5' RACE reads, yields one record per CDR3 protein. This table holds approximately 1,700,000 distinct CDR3 sequences, 39% found once. Sequencing used blood. The receptor source for this set is a human donor in good health. Each CDR3 is given with its conserved first and last residue. A D gene is named only where the DNA matches it firmly. Part of the rows lack a size; the others show once, few, many or a class for expanded clones.

clone size,D gene,J gene,CDR3 length,V gene,CDR3 DNA,CDR3 protein
.,TRBD1,TRBJ2-3,14,TRBV20-1,TGCAGTGCTATCACGGGACAGGGCACAGATACGCAGTATTTT,CSAITGQGTDTQYF
.,.,TRBJ1-2,17,TRBV20-1,TGCAGTGCTAGCGACAGCACTTATCACCCATCTAACTATGGCTACACCTTC,CSASDSTYHPSNYGYTF
few,.,TRBJ2-4,14,TRBV6-2/TRBV6-3,TGTGCCAGCAGGTTCCGGGCGGCCAAAAACATTCAGTACTTC,CASRFRAAKNIQYF
.,.,TRBJ1-1,17,TRBV12-3/TRBV12-4,TGTGCCAGCAGCCTGACGGGGGCCGGGACATCGACCACTGAAGCTTTCTTT,CASSLTGAGTSTTEAFF
few,.,TRBJ2-4,15,TRBV24-1,TGTGCCACCAGTGATTTATGGGTAGCCAAAAACATTCAGTACTTC,CATSDLWVAKNIQYF
few,TRBD1,TRBJ1-5,15,TRBV4-1,TGCGCCAGCAGCCAAGTTACAGGGGGCGCCCAGCCCCAGCATTTT,CASSQVTGGAQPQHF
.,.,TRBJ1-5,14,TRBV28,TGTGCCAGCAGCCCCCTGGGTCACAATCAGCCCCAGCATTTT,CASSPLGHNQPQHF
.,TRBD2,TRBJ2-5,13,TRBV2,TGTGCCAGCACCCTATCAACGTTGACTAGCTGGTACTTC,CASTLSTLTSWYF
few,TRBD2,TRBJ2-1,18,TRBV20-1,TGCAGTGCTAGAGATCCCCGTCGGTCAGCGGGAGGGCCTATTGAGCAGTTCTTC,CSARDPRRSAGGPIEQFF
.,.,TRBJ2-1,14,TRBV24-1,TGTGCCACCAGTGACCCGCGAGGTAGGAATGAGCAGTTCTTC,CATSDPRGRNEQFF
few,.,TRBJ1-1,15,TRBV4-3,TGCGCCAGCAGCTCAAGGGCGGTCTGGGACACTGAAGCTTTCTTT,CASSSRAVWDTEAFF
few,.,TRBJ2-7,14,TRBV25-1,TGTGCCAGCAGGGTTGGGGCGGATCCCGGCGAGCAGTACTTC,CASRVGADPGEQYF
few,TRBD1,TRBJ1-2,15,TRBV7-2,TGTGCCAGCAGCTTAGATCGAGGGGGCCCGAGGGGCTACACCTTC,CASSLDRGGPRGYTF
.,.,TRBJ1-4,16,TRBV6-6,TGTGCCAGCAGTTACCCCCCCGGGCCAGAGAATGAAAAACTGTTTTTT,CASSYPPGPENEKLFF
few,.,TRBJ2-4,14,TRBV7-9,TGTGCCAGCAGCGACCAGACAGAGAGAAACATTCAGTACTTC,CASSDQTERNIQYF
.,.,TRBJ1-1,16,TRBV15,TGTGCCACCAGCAGAGGAATTACGGGGGTCCACACTGAAGCTTTCTTT,CATSRGITGVHTEAFF
.,.,TRBJ1-1,14,TRBV7-2,TGTGCCAGCAGCCCCAGCAGTTTGAACACTGAAGCTTTCTTT,CASSPSSLNTEAFF
many,.,TRBJ2-1,14,TRBV4-3,TGCGCCAGCAGCCAGCAACAGGGTAGGGATGAGCAGTTCTTC,CASSQQQGRDEQFF
.,.,TRBJ2-7,15,TRBV6-1,TGCGCCGGCAGTGAAGAAGGGGGGGCCGCCTACGAGCAGTACTTC,CAGSEEGGAAYEQYF
.,.,TRBJ2-5,14,TRBV6-5,TGTGCCAGCAGTCTGGGACGTCGTGTAGGGGAGCAGTACTTC,CASSLGRRVGEQYF
.,TRBD1,TRBJ2-5,16,TRBV5-1,TGCGCCAGCAGCCACCGTCGGACAGGGAGGAGGGAGACCCAGTACTTC,CASSHRRTGRRETQYF
few,.,TRBJ2-7,15,TRBV27,TGTGCCAGCAGTTTATCGGGACCGGGCTCCTACGAGCAGTACTTC,CASSLSGPGSYEQYF
few,.,TRBJ2-7,14,TRBV5-6,TGTGCCAGCAGCTTAGCGGGACACCTCTACGAGCAGTACTTC,CASSLAGHLYEQYF
many,.,TRBJ1-2,14,TRBV29-1,TGCAGCGTTGGATACAGGCCTCCTAACTATGGCTACACCTTC,CSVGYRPPNYGYTF
.,.,TRBJ2-6,16,TRBV5-1,TGCGCCAGCAGCCTGTCGGGTGGATACGGGGCCAACGTCCTGGCTTTC,CASSLSGGYGANVLAF
.,.,TRBJ2-1,17,TRBV15,TGTGCCACCAGCAGAGGTCCTGGGGGGCCGACATACAATGAGCAGTTCTTC,CATSRGPGGPTYNEQFF
.,.,TRBJ2-2,15,TRBV12-3/TRBV12-4,TGTGCCAGCAGTAAAGGACGTTCGAACACCGGGGAGCTGTTTTTT,CASSKGRSNTGELFF
.,TRBD2,TRBJ2-1,15,TRBV27,TGTGCCAGCAGCCTCCTAGCGGGGGGCATCTATGAGCAGTTCTTC,CASSLLAGGIYEQFF
many,.,TRBJ2-3,13,TRBV11-2,TGTGCCAGCAGCTTCCCGGGGGCAGATACGCAGTATTTT,CASSFPGADTQYF